What follows are 2 T cell receptor beta chains derived from one specimen sequenced in a study of graft-versus-host responses after intestinal transplantation. This table comes from immunoSEQ multiplex PCR, and its TCRdb copy is limited to in-frame clones, with some not included. Found here are about 90,000 clones, roughly 80% of them singletons; the top ten hold approximately 0.84%. No antigen is known for these receptors. The specimen was unstimulated CD4+ T cells sorted from spleen or lymph node cells, collected before intestinal transplant. These receptors all stem from a human donor who received an intestinal transplant.

The genes are TRBV7-3 and TRBJ2-3, with TRBD2 matching 11 bases. From germline, CDR1 is SGHTA and CDR2 FQGTGA. The CDR3 is 15 residues long. V trimming: 6 bases; J trimming: 6 bases; junction bases outside the gene matches: 8. CDR3 nucleotide sequence: TGTGCCAGCAGTCCCACTAGCGGGAGATTCGATACGCAGTATTTT. Encoded protein: CASSPTSGRFDTQYF.

V gene TRBV28 combines with J gene TRBJ2-7; D not certain. CDR1 and CDR2 from the germline V gene are MDHEN and SYDVKM. The V and J ends lost 7 bases and 5 bases respectively, with 12 bases between them. The CDR3 loop spans 12 amino acids. The DNA for the CDR3 is TGTGCCAGCACGCAAGGAGTCCACGAGCAGTACTTC. The encoded protein is CASTQGVHEQYF.